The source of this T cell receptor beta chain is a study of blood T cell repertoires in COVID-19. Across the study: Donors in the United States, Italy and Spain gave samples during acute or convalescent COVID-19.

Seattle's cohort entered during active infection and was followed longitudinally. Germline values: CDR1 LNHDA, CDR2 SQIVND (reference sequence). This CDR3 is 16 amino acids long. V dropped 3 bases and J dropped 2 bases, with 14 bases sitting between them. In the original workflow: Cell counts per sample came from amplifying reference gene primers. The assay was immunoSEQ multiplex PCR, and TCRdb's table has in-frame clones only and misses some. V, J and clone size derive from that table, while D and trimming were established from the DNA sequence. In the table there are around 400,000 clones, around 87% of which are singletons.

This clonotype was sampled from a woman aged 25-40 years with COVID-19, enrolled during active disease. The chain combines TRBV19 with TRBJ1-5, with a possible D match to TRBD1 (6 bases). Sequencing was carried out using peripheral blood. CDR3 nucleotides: TGTGCCAGTAGTATCTTCAGGGGCATGGGCAATCAGCCCCAGCATTTT. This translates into CASSIFRGMGNQPQHF.